The entry that follows covers one T cell receptor (beta chain) sequence. Antigen: not known. This sample was taken from a study of human T cells and chemical hapten exposure. Study-level results: Once DPC sensitization occurred, TCRs above 1 in 1000 frequency showed no change.

This CDR3 is 16 amino acids long. Germline V gene data show CDR1 as SGHTA and CDR2 as FQGNSA. J was trimmed by 2 bases and V by 1 base; bases with no gene match: 5. It was the library that attached unique molecular identifiers to individual cDNA molecules. Per the authors' pipeline: A per-sample median of about 100,000 TCRs was observed, with counts ranging from about 20,000 to 690,600. TCRdb analysed the reads with MiXCR anew, one entry per CDR3 protein. For this entry, the V and J calls and clone size follow TCRdb and not the study's own pipeline. The sample yields about 120,000 distinct CDR3 sequences, roughly 8.5% seen once. Whole blood that had not been fractionated was the source of extracted total RNA.

This clonotype was obtained from a human donor in good health. Some clones in this sample may be carry-over from other donors' samples. V is TRBV7-2 and J is TRBJ2-7; 10 positions agree with TRBD1. The sequenced sample consisted of whole blood. CDR3 nucleotides: TGTGCCAGCAGCTTAGTTGGGACAGGGGATCCCTACGAGCAGTACTTC. It specifies CASSLVGTGDPYEQYF.